A single TCR beta chain is shown here with its context. Its antigen is unidentified. Produced via immunoSEQ multiplex PCR; TCRdb's table is partial and in-frame only. The sample includes about 980,000 clones, 76% of them seen just once. This record belongs to a study of shared clonotypes between healthy human individuals. Study results and caveats: In general, naive subsets displayed greater estimated richness than memory subsets did.

Germline CDR1 and CDR2: SEHNR and FQNEAQ (reference sequence). This CDR3 has 12 residues. V was shortened by 7 bases and J by 4 bases, with 9 bases between the two germline ends. This chain uses TRBV7-9 with TRBJ2-3; possible D gene TRBD1, 6 bases. Sequences were obtained from memory CD4+ T cells sorted from blood. Subset here: CD45RA-negative fraction. The clonotype originates from a man between 18 and 35 years old in good health. This CDR3 is CASTQGSDTQYF. The CDR3 coding sequence is TGTGCCAGCACCCAGGGGTCAGATACGCAGTATTTT.